Here is one T cell receptor (beta chain) with its context. What it recognizes is unknown. The treatment denotes: approximately nine-day PBMC culture with coronavirus spike peptide pools or control peptides (ViraFEST assay). ViraFEST grew antigen-specific T cells using peptide pools, then sequenced TCRs. PBMC cultures, at a few million cells per well, received 8.5 to 10 IU/ml IL-2 and about 9.2 ug/ml peptide pools. At days 3 and 7, half the medium was exchanged for fresh IL-2 medium. This sample is part of a study of vaccination and CD4 T cells after COVID-19. Study information: A CEFX pool, an HIV-1 Nef pool, or no peptide went to control cultures.

Researchers used the Oncomine TCR Beta short-read assay to sequence DNA from cultured CD4+ T cells. Via MiXCR, TCRdb re-called the PCR reads, giving one row per CDR3 protein. The table shows some 10,000 distinct CDR3 sequences, with around 58% occurring only once. Germline V CDR1 and CDR2: DFQATT, SNEGSKA (reference sequence). CDR3 length: 13 amino acids. After removal of 3 bases from V and 2 bases from J, the junction contained 1 base not matched to a gene. Sequencing was done on a sample of CD4+ T cells from blood, cultured in vitro. The rearrangement links TRBV20-1 to TRBJ2-5; TRBD2 agrees at 9 bases. The TCR originated in a human donor who had recovered from COVID-19. The CDR3 sequence is CSASLAGQETQYF. Here the CDR3 DNA reads TGCAGTGCTAGTCTAGCGGGACAAGAGACCCAGTACTTC.